The T cell receptor (beta chain) described here comes from a study of T cells in Graves' hyperthyroidism and ophthalmopathy. Study-wide points: Blood also carried most thyroid clonotypes expanded above 0.001. Stable hyperthyroidism and ophthalmopathy were separated using 13 V-J signatures.

V lost 6 bases, J lost 4 bases, and 9 bases stayed unmatched. In germline, CDR1 is ENHRY, CDR2 SYGVKD. This CDR3 contains 15 residues. Uncontrolled infection, other autoimmune disease, pregnancy or lactation disqualified patients from enrolment. Points on this clonotype: Its antigen is currently unknown.

The CDR3 regions of TCR beta were amplified from RNA transcripts. HTBI primers were employed in a first-round RT-PCR of the TCR CDR3. TCRdb reprocessed the multiplex PCR reads via MiXCR and lists one record per CDR3 protein. The data contain about 500,000 distinct CDR3 sequences, roughly 15% of them seen just once; the ten biggest clones take up 25% to 35%. Sequencing used blood. The chain carries TRBV10-3 and TRBJ2-7; 10 bases are shared with TRBD2. The receptor was isolated from a woman in her twenties or thirties with Graves' ophthalmopathy. The CDR3 DNA reads TGTGCCATCAGAATTGGGGGGACTAGCGCATACGAGCAGTACTTC. It is translated as CAIRIGGTSAYEQYF.